The 10 T cell receptor beta chains presented below share a single source sample, sequenced in a study of human T cells and chemical hapten exposure. TCRdb re-called the RACE reads with MiXCR, one entry per CDR3 protein. Seen here are around 120,000 distinct CDR3 sequences, about 13% observed once, and the top ten hold approximately 2.6%. Time point noted: pre-sensitization, week 0. Documented treatment: therapeutic diphenylcyclopropenone sensitization with weekly scalp DPC. This specimen consisted of whole blood, obtained in connection with sensitization to the hapten diphenylcyclopropenone (DPC). Source of these receptors: a woman between 18 and 29 years old with alopecia areata. Some clones in this sample may be carry-over from other donors' samples.

The chain carries TRBV19 and TRBJ1-5, with 11 bases lining up with TRBD1. The CDR3 covers 15 residues. V lost 6 bases and J lost 4; bases outside the gene matches: 5. The V gene's germline CDR1 is LNHDA and CDR2 SQIVND (reference sequence). The CDR3 loop reads CASRSRDRGNQPQHF. The CDR3 coding sequence is TGTGCCAGTAGATCCCGGGACAGGGGGAATCAGCCCCAGCATTTT.

The chain is built from TRBV18 and TRBJ2-7; 8 nucleotides match TRBD2. Germline CDR1 reads KGHSH; CDR2 reads LQKENI. The V gene end was trimmed by 2 bases and the J gene end by 6 bases; junction bases not matched to a gene: 9. The CDR3 consists of 15 residues. For the CDR3, the DNA is TGTGCCAGCTCACCAAAAGGCGCGGGGGGAGGCGAGCAGTACTTC. Its translation: CASSPKGAGGGEQYF.

This clonotype was counted ten times or more. This chain connects TRBV29-1 to TRBJ1-1, with D perhaps matching TRBD1 (5 bases). The CDR3 runs to 13 residues. The V end lost 1 base, the J end lost 7 bases, and 13 bases lay between the germline ends. Germline V gene lookup returns CDR1 SQVTM and CDR2 ANQGSEA. This CDR3 is CSVEARAQGEAFF. The CDR3 region has the DNA TGCAGCGTTGAAGCCAGGGCCCAGGGTGAAGCTTTCTTT.

The chain is built from TRBV4-2 and TRBJ1-2; D gene unclear. V lost 0 bases to trimming and J lost 4 bases, with 9 bases between them. The germline gives CDR1 LGHNA, CDR2 YNFKEQ. The CDR3 totals 14 residues. This CDR3 reads CASSQDPQTYGYTF. CDR3 nucleotides: TGTGCCAGCAGCCAAGATCCACAGACCTATGGCTACACCTTC.

This chain connects TRBV11-2 to TRBJ2-2, with D uncertain. This CDR3 comprises 14 residues. The V gene lost 1 base and the J gene lost 4 bases, with 7 bases spanning the gap. From germline, CDR1 is SGHAT and CDR2 FQNNGV. The CDR3 region is CASSLGLSTGELFF. CDR3 DNA sequence: TGTGCCAGCAGCTTAGGACTGTCCACCGGGGAGCTGTTTTTT.

The chain links TRBV12-3 or TRBV12-4 to TRBJ2-7, with 7 bases identical to TRBD1. Trimming at V came to 3 bases and at J to 3 bases, leaving 5 bases not matched to a gene. CDR3 length equals 14 residues. CDR3 region: CASSFETGYYEQYF. CDR3 DNA sequence: TGTGCCAGCAGTTTCGAGACAGGGTACTACGAGCAGTACTTC.

This clonotype occurred once. The rearrangement joins TRBV20-1 to TRBJ2-3; possibly TRBD1 for D (6 bases). Germline CDR1 reads DFQATT; CDR2 reads SNEGSKA (reference sequence). The germline V and J ends were trimmed by 4 bases and 0 bases, with 11 bases remaining between them. The CDR3 consists of 14 residues. This CDR3 is CSANNRASTDTQYF. The CDR3 DNA reads as TGCAGTGCTAACAACAGGGCTAGCACAGATACGCAGTATTTT.

This clonotype was counted between two and nine times. J is TRBJ2-7 and V is TRBV7-2; 9 positions match TRBD2. CDR1 and CDR2 from the germline V gene are SGHTA and FQGNSA. The CDR3 loop spans 17 amino acids. J was trimmed by 5 bases and V by 5 bases; bases with no gene match: 16. CDR3: CASSPLIGAGGSHEQYF. In nucleotides, the CDR3 is TGTGCCAGCAGCCCATTGATCGGAGCGGGGGGCAGCCACGAGCAGTACTTC.

At least ten counts were recorded for this clonotype. The V gene is TRBV18, the J gene TRBJ1-2; the D gene is possibly TRBD1 (6 bases). The germline V and J ends were trimmed by 0 bases and 2 bases, with 13 bases remaining between them. Germline values: CDR1 KGHSH, CDR2 LQKENI. This CDR3 has 16 amino acids. CDR3 protein: CASSPPFRGANYGYTF. DNA for the CDR3: TGTGCCAGCTCACCACCGTTTCGGGGGGCGAACTATGGCTACACCTTC.

This chain links TRBV12-3 or TRBV12-4 with TRBJ1-5, with D possibly matching TRBD1 (6 bases). This CDR3 spans 17 amino acids. V was cut by 4 bases and J by 3 bases, with 19 bases left in between. Here the CDR3 DNA reads TGTGCCAGCAGTTCACCTCAGGGGATTTTGGACAATCAGCCCCAGCATTTT. It specifies CASSSPQGILDNQPQHF.